This T cell receptor beta chain comes out of a study of immune evolution from preneoplasia to lung adenocarcinoma (dated by TCRdb to the early 2020s). As for the study more broadly: HLA loss of heterozygosity was found in roughly 7% of AIS, roughly 16% of MIA and about 32% of ADC lesions, and in no AAH lesions. The TCR sequencing data were obtained from more than 45 patients. Resected precursor lesions (AAH, AIS, MIA) and invasive adenocarcinomas were compared against paired morphologically normal lung tissue. Whole exome sequencing and methylation data from the same cohort of nodules were integrated with the immune data. Class I HLA alleles were inferred from exome data with POLYSOLVER, and allele-specific HLA loss was detected with LOHHLA. The sample size depended on which specimens were available, not on a prior power calculation. The study profiled immune contexture across lung adenocarcinoma precursors and invasive adenocarcinoma using immune gene expression, TCR sequencing and multiplex immunofluorescence. The overall cohort was made up of more than 40 patients with pulmonary nodules who had surgical resection. It was reported in the study that 90 to 120 samples were used for TCR sequencing. Overall study results and their limits: Because all patients came from Japan and China, whether the findings apply to Western populations was uncertain. Compared with EGFR-mutant or double wild-type lesions, KRAS-mutant nodules had the highest T cell clonality. Normal lung had the highest top T cell clone frequencies, and these frequencies appeared to fall progressively from AAH through AIS, MIA and invasive adenocarcinoma. The findings were based on association rather than direct causation, and larger cohorts with long-term follow-up and longitudinal biopsies were deemed needed. Clonality was highest in normal lung, while later-stage lesions appeared to have lower clonality but higher T cell density and diversity.

CDR1 PRHDT and CDR2 FYEKMQ were looked up in the germline V gene (reference sequence). The CDR3 spans 16 residues, from the cysteine through the phenylalanine. The kept DNA is CDR3 alone, 48 bases in frame from the first base. The junction carries 19 bases between V and J, which are trimmed by 5 bases and 2 bases respectively. Patients underwent resection in Japan or China between the mid-2010s and the late 2010s. Two lung cancer pathologists independently reviewed H&E slides to confirm the histologic diagnosis of every case. To enrich premalignant or tumor cells for nucleic acid extraction, macro-dissection was performed after pathologic assessment. The AllPrep DNA/RNA FFPE Kit was used to isolate DNA from FFPE tissue. The table lists this clone with a few counts. The clone's antigen remains unknown. The input lacks base qualities; no much larger clone sits a single base away. The immunoSEQ hsTCRbeta Kit was used to sequence TCR beta CDR3 regions from DNA. Per the source publication's procedure: TCR sequencing data were analysed with the ImmunoSEQ Analyzer. T cell clonality was defined as 1 minus Pielou's evenness computed on productive rearrangements. To measure T cell diversity, the inverse Simpson index was applied to productive templates. T cell density was defined as TCR beta template counts normalized to usable DNA, with usable DNA estimated by amplifying and sequencing housekeeping genes. Two-sided Kruskal-Wallis tests were used to compare TCR metrics between histologic stages. Not all clones reach the TCRdb copy of this immuneACCESS table, which keeps in-frame sequences only. Checked studies attribute under half of the gap to unresolved V genes and leave the rest unexplained. V and J calls plus clone size are reproduced from that table; the DNA served to infer D and trimming. The sample table records around 25,000 clones; about 74% of these occur just once. The biggest ten clones account for 5.7% of the sample.

The TCR originated in a person in their sixties or seventies with invasive lung adenocarcinoma. Some clones in this sample may be carry-over from other donors' samples. The sequence links TRBV13 to TRBJ2-7; the D gene is perhaps TRBD1 or TRBD2, each of them matching over 6 bases. Input material: FFPE invasive lung adenocarcinoma tissue. The sample's cell subset or site label is to be understood as: frankly invasive lung adenocarcinoma (ADC). The DNA is as follows: TGTGCCAGCAGCGCCAAGTGGGCCGGGGGCACCTACGAGCAGTACTTC. Its protein is CASSAKWAGGTYEQYF.